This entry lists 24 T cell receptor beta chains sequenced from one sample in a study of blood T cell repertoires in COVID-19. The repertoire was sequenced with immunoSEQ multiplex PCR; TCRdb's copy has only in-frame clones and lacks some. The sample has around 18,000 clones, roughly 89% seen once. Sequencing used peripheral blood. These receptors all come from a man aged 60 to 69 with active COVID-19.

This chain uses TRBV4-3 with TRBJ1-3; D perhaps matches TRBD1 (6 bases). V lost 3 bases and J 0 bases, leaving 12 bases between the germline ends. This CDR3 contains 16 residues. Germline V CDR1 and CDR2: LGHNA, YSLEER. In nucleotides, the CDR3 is TGCGCCAGCAGCCAGCGACAGGTCAGCTCTGGAAACACCATATATTTT. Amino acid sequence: CASSQRQVSSGNTIYF.

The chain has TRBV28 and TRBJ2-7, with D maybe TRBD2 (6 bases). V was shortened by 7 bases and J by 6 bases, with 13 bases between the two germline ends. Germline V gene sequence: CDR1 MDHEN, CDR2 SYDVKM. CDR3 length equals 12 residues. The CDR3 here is CASISGSREQYF. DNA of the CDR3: TGTGCCAGCATTAGCGGTAGTCGCGAGCAGTACTTC.

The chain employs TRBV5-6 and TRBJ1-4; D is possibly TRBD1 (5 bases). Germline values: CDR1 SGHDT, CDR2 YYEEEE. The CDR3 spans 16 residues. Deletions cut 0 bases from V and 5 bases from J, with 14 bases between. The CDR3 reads CASSLATAHLNEKLFF. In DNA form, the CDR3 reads TGTGCCAGCAGCTTGGCGACAGCTCATTTAAATGAAAAACTGTTTTTT.

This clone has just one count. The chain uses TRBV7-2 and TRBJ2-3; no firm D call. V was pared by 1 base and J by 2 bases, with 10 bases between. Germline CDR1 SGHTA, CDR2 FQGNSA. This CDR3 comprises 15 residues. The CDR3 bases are TGTGCCAGCAGCTTAGGGGCCAGGATCACAGATACGCAGTATTTT. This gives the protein CASSLGARITDTQYF.

The CDR3 region has the DNA TGTGCCAGCAGTACCCCGGGCCTACGGGGAGGCAATGAGCAGTTCTTC. Encoded protein: CASSTPGLRGGNEQFF. The J gene is TRBJ2-1, the V gene TRBV6-6; possible D gene TRBD2, 6 bases. Germline lookup yields CDR1 MNHNY and CDR2 SVGAGI (reference sequence). Deletions cut 5 bases from V and 6 bases from J, with 20 bases between. This CDR3 is built from 16 residues.

The CDR3 DNA is TGTGCCAGCAGCTTAACACAGGGAAGTGGGGCCAACGTCCTGACTTTC. Amino acid sequence: CASSLTQGSGANVLTF. The V and J genes are TRBV7-3 and TRBJ2-6, with D perhaps matching TRBD1 (6 bases). Germline V lookup: CDR1 SGHTA, CDR2 FQGTGA. The CDR3 length is 16 residues. Trimming cost V 0 bases and J 3 bases, with 9 bases left between them. Full variable domain (outside the CDR3, taken from reference TRBV7-3 and TRBJ2-6): GAGVSQTPSNKVTEKGKYVELRCDPISGHTALYWYRQSLGQGPEFLIYFQGTGAADDSGLPNDRFFAVRPEGSVSTLKIQRTERGDSAVYLCASSLTQGSGANVLTFGAGSRLTVL.

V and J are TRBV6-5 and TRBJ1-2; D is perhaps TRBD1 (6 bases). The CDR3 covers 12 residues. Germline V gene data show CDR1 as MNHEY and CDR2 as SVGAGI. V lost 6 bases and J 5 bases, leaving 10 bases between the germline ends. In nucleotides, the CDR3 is TGTGCCAGCAGACTTACAGGGTATGGCTACACCTTC. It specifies CASRLTGYGYTF.

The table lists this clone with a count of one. The CDR3 DNA sequence: TGTGCCAGCAGCCTCGGAGCCGGACAGGATCTTGACGAGCAGTACTTC. Its protein is CASSLGAGQDLDEQYF. This chain links TRBV9 with TRBJ2-7; 7 nucleotides line up with TRBD1. The CDR3 sequence is 16 residues long. The germline CDR1 and CDR2 sequences are SGDLS and YYNGEE. The ends lost 4 bases at V and 5 bases at J; junction bases unmatched: 15.

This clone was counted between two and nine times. Written as DNA, the CDR3 is TGTGCCAGCAGCTTACGGGGAGCCGGGGGGACCCTCCACTTT. Translating gives CASSLRGAGGTLHF. The chain joins TRBV11-3 to TRBJ1-6; TRBD1 might be the D (5 bases). Germline CDR1 SGHNT, CDR2 YENEEA. This CDR3 region has 14 residues. The ends were cut back, 2 bases at V and 14 bases at J, with 16 bases in the middle.

CDR3 DNA sequence: TGTGCCAGCAGCTTTAAGGGGCTCGGCAACTATGGCTACACCTTC. Its translation: CASSFKGLGNYGYTF. This chain links TRBV5-4 with TRBJ1-2; a possible D gene is TRBD1 (5 bases). Germline lookup yields CDR1 SGHNT and CDR2 YYREEE (reference sequence). The CDR3 has 15 residues. The germline V and J ends were trimmed by 2 bases and 2 bases, with 13 bases remaining between them. The variable domain in full, with the rest retrieved from reference TRBV5-4 and TRBJ1-2, is ETGVTQSPTHLIKTRGQQVTLRCSSQSGHNTVSWYQQALGQGPQFIFQYYREEENGRGNFPPRFSGLQFPNYSSELNVNALELDDSALYLCASSFKGLGNYGYTFGSGTRLTVV.

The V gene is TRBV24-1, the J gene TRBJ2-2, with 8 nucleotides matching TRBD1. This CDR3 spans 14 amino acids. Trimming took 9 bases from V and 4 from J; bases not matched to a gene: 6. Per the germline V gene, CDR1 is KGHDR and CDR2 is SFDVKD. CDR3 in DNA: TGTGCCACCGGTCGTGGACAGGGCACCGGGGAGCTGTTTTTT. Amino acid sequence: CATGRGQGTGELFF.

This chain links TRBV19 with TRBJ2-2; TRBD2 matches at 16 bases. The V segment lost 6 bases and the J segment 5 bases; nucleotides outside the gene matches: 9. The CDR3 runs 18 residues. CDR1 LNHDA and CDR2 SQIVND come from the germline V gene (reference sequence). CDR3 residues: CASRKGLAGGPGTGELFF. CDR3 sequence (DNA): TGTGCCAGTAGAAAGGGACTAGCGGGAGGGCCGGGGACCGGGGAGCTGTTTTTT.

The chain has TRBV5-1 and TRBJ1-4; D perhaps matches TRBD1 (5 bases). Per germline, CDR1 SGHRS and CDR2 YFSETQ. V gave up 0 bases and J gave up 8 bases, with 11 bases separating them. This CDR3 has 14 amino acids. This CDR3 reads CASSLGRDGEKLFF. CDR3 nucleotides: TGCGCCAGCAGCTTGGGGCGGGACGGCGAAAAACTGTTTTTT.

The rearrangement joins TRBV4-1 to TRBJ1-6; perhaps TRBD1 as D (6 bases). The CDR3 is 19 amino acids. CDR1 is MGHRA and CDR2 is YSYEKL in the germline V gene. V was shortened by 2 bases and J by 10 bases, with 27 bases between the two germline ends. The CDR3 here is CASSQTAATGMGMGSPLHF. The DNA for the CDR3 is TGCGCCAGCAGCCAAACCGCCGCCACAGGGATGGGGATGGGATCACCCCTCCACTTT.

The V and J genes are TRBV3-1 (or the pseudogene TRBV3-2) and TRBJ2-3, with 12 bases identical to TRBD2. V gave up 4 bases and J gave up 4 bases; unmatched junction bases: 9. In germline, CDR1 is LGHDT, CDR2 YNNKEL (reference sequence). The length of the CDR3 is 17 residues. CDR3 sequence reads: CASSPRQTSGRSDTQYF. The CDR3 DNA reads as TGTGCCAGCAGCCCCAGGCAAACTAGCGGGAGGTCAGATACGCAGTATTTT.

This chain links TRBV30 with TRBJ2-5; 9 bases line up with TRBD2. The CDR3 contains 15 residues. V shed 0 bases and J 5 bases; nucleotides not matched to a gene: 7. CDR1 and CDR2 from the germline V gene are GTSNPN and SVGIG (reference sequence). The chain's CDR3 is CAWSVLAGGPETQYF. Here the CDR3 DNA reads TGTGCCTGGAGTGTATTGGCGGGGGGGCCGGAGACCCAGTACTTC. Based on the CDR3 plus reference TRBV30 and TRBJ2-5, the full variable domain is SQTIHQWPATLVQPVGSPLSLECTVEGTSNPNLYWYRQAAGRGLQLLFYSVGIGQISSEVPQNLSASRPQDRQFILSSKKLLLSDSGFYLCAWSVLAGGPETQYFGPGTRLLVL.

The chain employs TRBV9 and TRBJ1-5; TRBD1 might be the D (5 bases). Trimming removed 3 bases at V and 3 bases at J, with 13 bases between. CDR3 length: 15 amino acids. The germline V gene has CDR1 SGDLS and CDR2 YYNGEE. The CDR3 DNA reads TGTGCCAGCAGCGCCCAGGGAGGAACCAATCAGCCCCAGCATTTT. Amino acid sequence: CASSAQGGTNQPQHF.

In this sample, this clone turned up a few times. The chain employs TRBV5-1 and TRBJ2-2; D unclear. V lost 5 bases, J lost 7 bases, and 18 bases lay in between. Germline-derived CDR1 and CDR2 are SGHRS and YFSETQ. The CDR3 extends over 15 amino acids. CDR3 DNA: TGCGCCAGCAGACCCCTTGAGGCCGGAAGCGGGGAGCTGTTTTTT. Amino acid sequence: CASRPLEAGSGELFF.

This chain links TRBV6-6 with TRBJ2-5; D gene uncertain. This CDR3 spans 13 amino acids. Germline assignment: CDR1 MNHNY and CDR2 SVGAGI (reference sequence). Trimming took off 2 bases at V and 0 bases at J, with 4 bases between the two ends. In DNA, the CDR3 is TGTGCCAGCAGTTACCTGTACCAAGAGACCCAGTACTTC. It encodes CASSYLYQETQYF.

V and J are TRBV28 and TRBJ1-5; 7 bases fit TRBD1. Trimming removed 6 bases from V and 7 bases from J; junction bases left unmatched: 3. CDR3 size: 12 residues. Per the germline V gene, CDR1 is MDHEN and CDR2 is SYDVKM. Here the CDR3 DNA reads TGTGCCAGCAGAGGACAGGCACAGCCCCAGCATTTT. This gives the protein CASRGQAQPQHF. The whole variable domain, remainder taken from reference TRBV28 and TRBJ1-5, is DVKVTQSSRYLVKRTGEKVFLECVQDMDHENMFWYRQDPGLGLRLIYFSYDVKMKEKGDIPEGYSVSREKKERFSLILESASTNQTSMYLCASRGQAQPQHFGDGTRLSIL.

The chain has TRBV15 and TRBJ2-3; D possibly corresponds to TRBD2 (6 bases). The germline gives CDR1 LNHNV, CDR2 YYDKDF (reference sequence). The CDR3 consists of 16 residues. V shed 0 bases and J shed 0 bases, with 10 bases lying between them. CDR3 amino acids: CATSRDKEGSTDTQYF. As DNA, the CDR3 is TGTGCCACCAGCAGAGATAAGGAGGGGAGCACAGATACGCAGTATTTT.

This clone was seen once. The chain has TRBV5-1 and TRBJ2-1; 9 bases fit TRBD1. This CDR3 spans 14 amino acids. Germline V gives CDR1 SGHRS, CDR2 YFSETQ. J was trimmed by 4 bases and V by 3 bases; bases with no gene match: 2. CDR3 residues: CASSSGQGYNEQFF. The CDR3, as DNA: TGCGCCAGCAGCTCGGGACAGGGATACAATGAGCAGTTCTTC.

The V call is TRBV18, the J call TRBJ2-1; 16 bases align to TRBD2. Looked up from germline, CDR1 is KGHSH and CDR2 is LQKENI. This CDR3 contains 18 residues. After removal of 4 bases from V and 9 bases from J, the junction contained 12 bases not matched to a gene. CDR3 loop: CASSLRPGTSGRVSEQFF. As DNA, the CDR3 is TGTGCCAGCTCACTACGTCCCGGGACTAGCGGGAGGGTGAGTGAGCAGTTCTTC. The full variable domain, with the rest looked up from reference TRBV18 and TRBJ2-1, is NAGVMQNPRHLVRRRGQEARLRCSPMKGHSHVYWYRQLPEEGLKFMVYLQKENIIDESGMPKERFSAEFPKEGPSILRIQQVVRGDSAAYFCASSLRPGTSGRVSEQFFGPGTRLTVL.

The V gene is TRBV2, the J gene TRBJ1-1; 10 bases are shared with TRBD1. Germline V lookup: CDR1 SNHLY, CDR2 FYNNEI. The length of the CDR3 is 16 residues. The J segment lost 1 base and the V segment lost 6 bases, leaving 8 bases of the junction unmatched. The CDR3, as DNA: TGTGCCAGCAGGGAATCGGGACAGGGGTGGAACACTGAAGCTTTCTTT. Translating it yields CASRESGQGWNTEAFF.